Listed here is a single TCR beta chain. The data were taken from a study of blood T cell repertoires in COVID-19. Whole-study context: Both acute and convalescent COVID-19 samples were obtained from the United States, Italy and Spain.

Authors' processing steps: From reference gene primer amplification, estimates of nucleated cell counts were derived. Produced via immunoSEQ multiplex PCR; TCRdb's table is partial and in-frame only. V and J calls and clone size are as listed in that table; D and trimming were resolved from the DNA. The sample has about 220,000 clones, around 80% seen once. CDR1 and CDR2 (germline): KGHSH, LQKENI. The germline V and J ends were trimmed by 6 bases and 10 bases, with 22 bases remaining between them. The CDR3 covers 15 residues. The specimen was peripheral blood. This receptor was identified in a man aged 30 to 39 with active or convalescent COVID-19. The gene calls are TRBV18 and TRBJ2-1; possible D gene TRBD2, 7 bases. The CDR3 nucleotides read TGTGCCAGCTCCCCAGGCTCCCGGGGGGCGCGGGAGCAGTTCTTC. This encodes CASSPGSRGAREQFF.